The clone carrying this T cell receptor beta chain was recorded many times. Germline V gene data show CDR1 as MNHNS and CDR2 as SASEGT. V shed 5 bases and J 6 bases; nucleotides not matched to a gene: 6. The CDR3 consists of 13 residues. The sample is drawn from a study of T cells in Graves' hyperthyroidism and ophthalmopathy. It was RNA transcripts that yielded the amplified TCR beta CDR3 regions. RT-PCR in the first round (using the HTBI primer set) targeted the TCR CDR3. Using its own MiXCR run on the multiplex PCR reads, TCRdb lists one record per CDR3 protein. The sample yields some 400,000 distinct CDR3 sequences, about a fifth seen once.

This chain links TRBV6-1 with TRBJ2-7; 8 nucleotides match TRBD2. Sequenced sample: blood. The origin of this receptor is a woman between 18 and 29 years old with Graves' hyperthyroidism. The CDR3 is CASSKGLAAEQYF. DNA of the CDR3: TGTGCCAGCAGTAAAGGACTAGCAGCCGAGCAGTACTTC.